These 22 T cell receptor beta chains were sequenced from one sample in a study of shared clonotypes between healthy human individuals. In the naive CD8 group, cells lacked CD45RO and were positively selected for CCR7, so terminally differentiated effector memory CD45RA+ cells were left out. This table comes from immunoSEQ multiplex PCR, and its TCRdb copy is limited to in-frame clones, with some not included. The repertoire holds around 2,000,000 clones, with around 93% as singletons. Sequenced material: naive CD8+ T cells from PBMCs. The receptors shown here come from a man between 18 and 29 years old in good health. Some clones in this sample may be carry-over from other donors' samples.

The chain uses TRBV7-2 and TRBJ2-7; no definite D call. The germline gives CDR1 SGHTA, CDR2 FQGNSA. The V end was cut by 5 bases, the J end by 0 bases, with 8 bases between. The CDR3 runs to 13 residues. This CDR3 reads CASSPRSSYEQYF. CDR3 DNA: TGTGCCAGCAGCCCCAGGTCCTCCTACGAGCAGTACTTC.

The CDR3 spells CASSQQGANSYEQYF. DNA for the CDR3: TGTGCCAGCAGTCAACAGGGGGCGAACTCCTACGAGCAGTACTTC. This chain links TRBV28 with TRBJ2-7; 9 bases map to TRBD1. The CDR3 length is 15 residues. Germline CDR1 MDHEN, CDR2 SYDVKM. V trimming: 5 bases; J trimming: 0 bases; junction bases outside the gene matches: 5.

The chain couples TRBV4-2 to TRBJ2-5; D uncertain. V lost 0 bases to trimming and J lost 5 bases, with 16 bases between them. The CDR3 has 16 residues. Looked up from germline, CDR1 is LGHNA and CDR2 is YNFKEQ. The CDR3 DNA reads TGTGCCAGCAGCCAAGATAGAAGTTTCCCCGGGGAGACCCAGTACTTC. Amino acid sequence: CASSQDRSFPGETQYF.

V usage is TRBV19 and J usage is TRBJ2-7; D is perhaps TRBD1 or TRBD2 (5 bases each). CDR3 length: 14 residues. Germline-derived CDR1 and CDR2 are LNHDA and SQIVND (reference sequence). V shed 6 bases and J shed 2 bases, with 14 bases lying between them. CDR3 sequence: CASRIRDQAYEQYF. The CDR3, as DNA: TGTGCCAGTAGAATCCGGGACCAGGCCTACGAGCAGTACTTC.

The rearrangement links TRBV19 to TRBJ2-3; 13 nucleotides line up with TRBD2. V was pared by 6 bases and J by 6 bases, with 9 bases of the junction left unmatched. This CDR3 region has 16 residues. Germline V gene sequence: CDR1 LNHDA, CDR2 SQIVND (reference sequence). The CDR3 loop is CASRLAGGAPGDTQYF. CDR3 sequence (DNA): TGTGCCAGTAGACTAGCGGGAGGGGCCCCGGGCGATACGCAGTATTTT.

The chain uses TRBV28 and TRBJ2-1, with 11 bases identical to TRBD2. The CDR3 consists of 16 residues. The ends lost 2 bases at V and 4 bases at J; junction bases unmatched: 4. The germline CDR1 and CDR2 sequences are MDHEN and SYDVKM. In DNA form, the CDR3 reads TGTGCCAGCAGTTTACTGCTAGCGGGAGGTTACAATGAGCAGTTCTTC. This translates into CASSLLLAGGYNEQFF.

CDR3 sequence reads: CASSTEGGQPQHF. Here the CDR3 DNA reads TGTGCCAGCAGCACTGAGGGGGGTCAGCCCCAGCATTTT. This chain connects TRBV9 to TRBJ1-5, with D maybe TRBD1 (6 bases). The CDR3 runs to 13 residues. V lost 4 bases and J lost 6, with 11 bases in between. Germline V gene data show CDR1 as SGDLS and CDR2 as YYNGEE. Full variable domain (outside the CDR3, taken from reference TRBV9 and TRBJ1-5): DSGVTQTPKHLITATGQRVTLRCSPRSGDLSVYWYQQSLDQGLQFLIQYYNGEERAKGNILERFSAQQFPDLHSELNLSSLELGDSALYFCASSTEGGQPQHFGDGTRLSIL.

Note on this clone: The sample holds other DNA sequences that translate to the same CDR3. This sequence joins TRBV6-5 and TRBJ2-3; D not certain. Germline CDR1 and CDR2: MNHEY and SVGAGI. The CDR3 totals 14 residues. Trimming cost V 0 bases and J 1 base, with 5 bases left between them. The CDR3 coding sequence is TGTGCCAGCAGTTACTCTGATGGCACAGATACGCAGTATTTT. This translates into CASSYSDGTDTQYF.

V is TRBV29-1 and J is TRBJ1-1; D is ambiguous. CDR1 is SQVTM, CDR2 ANQGSEA, per germline. Between the trimmed V and J ends, which lost 5 bases and 4 bases, there was a span of 8 bases. The CDR3 length is 11 residues. Written as DNA, the CDR3 is TGCAGCGTTCCAGATGCCACTGAAGCTTTCTTT. Translated: CSVPDATEAFF.

The rearrangement uses TRBV7-9 and TRBJ2-4; 11 nucleotides agree with TRBD1. Germline V CDR1 and CDR2: SEHNR, FQNEAQ (reference sequence). The trim removed 1 base at V and 8 bases at J, leaving 4 bases unmatched. The CDR3 is made up of 15 amino acids. DNA for the CDR3: TGTGCCAGCAGCTTAGGGACAGGGGGCGAAGACATTCAGTACTTC. Its translation: CASSLGTGGEDIQYF.

This clone has only a few counts. The chain combines TRBV28 with TRBJ1-2; D is undetermined. Trimming removed 11 bases at V and 7 bases at J, with 17 bases between. CDR1 is MDHEN, CDR2 SYDVKM, per germline. The CDR3 extends over 12 amino acids. CDR3: CAGQKILGGYTF. The CDR3 DNA sequence: TGTGCCGGCCAGAAGATTTTGGGTGGCTACACCTTC.

This clone appeared a single time. This rearrangement joins TRBV10-3 to TRBJ2-5, with 9 positions matching TRBD1. Germline V gene data show CDR1 as ENHRY and CDR2 as SYGVKD. J gave up 4 bases and V 4 bases, and 7 bases lay outside the gene matches. The CDR3 is 15 residues long. The CDR3 is CAISGTTGGVETQYF. The CDR3 region has the DNA TGTGCCATCAGTGGTACTACAGGGGGCGTAGAGACCCAGTACTTC.

The V and J genes are TRBV19 and TRBJ2-2, with TRBD1 matching 7 bases. CDR3 length: 15 residues. The germline gives CDR1 LNHDA, CDR2 SQIVND (reference sequence). J was trimmed by 3 bases and V by 7 bases; bases with no gene match: 8. The CDR3 DNA is TGTGCCAGTACCACGGGACAGTATTACACCGGGGAGCTGTTTTTT. It specifies CASTTGQYYTGELFF.

This chain uses TRBV6-1 with TRBJ2-7; maybe TRBD2 (5 bases). This CDR3 comprises 15 residues. V shed 1 base and J shed 3 bases, with 13 bases lying between them. CDR1 MNHNS and CDR2 SASEGT come from the germline V gene. The chain's CDR3 is CASSEGNGLLYEQYF. In nucleotides, the CDR3 is TGTGCCAGCAGTGAAGGGAACGGACTCCTCTACGAGCAGTACTTC.

The chain couples TRBV29-1 to TRBJ2-7, with TRBD2 identical over 13 bases. The trim removed 6 bases at V and 2 bases at J, leaving 7 bases unmatched. The CDR3 runs 15 residues. Germline V gene lookup returns CDR1 SQVTM and CDR2 ANQGSEA. The CDR3 DNA follows: TGCAGCGTGTTATCCGGGACTAGCGGGACCTACGAGCAGTACTTC. It is translated as CSVLSGTSGTYEQYF.

This clone was recorded only once. The V and J genes are TRBV7-9 and TRBJ2-1, with unresolved D. The CDR3 runs to 13 residues. V was shortened by 6 bases and J by 7 bases, with 13 bases between the two germline ends. The V gene's germline CDR1 is SEHNR and CDR2 FQNEAQ (reference sequence). The DNA for the CDR3 is TGTGCCAGCAGGGCCGACTTGGTAAATGAGCAGTTCTTC. Its protein product is CASRADLVNEQFF.

The V gene is TRBV27, the J gene TRBJ2-4, with D perhaps TRBD2 (5 bases). This CDR3 is 13 amino acids long. Trimming shortened V by 5 bases and J by 13 bases, and 18 bases separated the two germline ends. In germline, CDR1 is MNHEY, CDR2 SMNVEV (reference sequence). The CDR3 loop is CASSPLGVDGQYF. The DNA for the CDR3 is TGTGCCAGCAGTCCCCTGGGAGTTGATGGGCAGTACTTC.

This chain uses TRBV4-3 with TRBJ2-1, with 7 nucleotides matching TRBD1. Germline V gene sequence: CDR1 LGHNA, CDR2 YSLEER. The CDR3 sequence is 15 residues long. J lost 4 bases, V lost 5 bases, and 8 bases had no gene match. DNA of the CDR3: TGCGCCAGCAGCGTTAATAGACAGGGATACAATGAGCAGTTCTTC. It is translated as CASSVNRQGYNEQFF.

The rearrangement uses TRBV28 and TRBJ2-2, with D unclear. Germline-derived CDR1 and CDR2 are MDHEN and SYDVKM. CDR3 length: 18 amino acids. V dropped 2 bases and J dropped 2 bases, with 18 bases sitting between them. In DNA form, the CDR3 reads TGTGCCAGCAGTTTAAGGTTCGGCAGGTCCTTAAACACCGGGGAGCTGTTTTTT. It yields the protein CASSLRFGRSLNTGELFF. Variable domain in full (rest from reference TRBV28 and TRBJ2-2): DVKVTQSSRYLVKRTGEKVFLECVQDMDHENMFWYRQDPGLGLRLIYFSYDVKMKEKGDIPEGYSVSREKKERFSLILESASTNQTSMYLCASSLRFGRSLNTGELFFGEGSRLTVL.

This clone was seen a single time. The chain couples TRBV7-9 to TRBJ2-1, with 7 bases lining up with TRBD2. Germline V gene data show CDR1 as SEHNR and CDR2 as FQNEAQ (reference sequence). The CDR3 has 17 amino acids. The trim removed 0 bases at V and 4 bases at J, leaving 9 bases unmatched. CDR3 in DNA: TGTGCCAGCAGCTTAGCGGGAGGGTGGACTGATTACAATGAGCAGTTCTTC. Encoded protein: CASSLAGGWTDYNEQFF.

V is TRBV9 and J is TRBJ2-1; D gene uncertain. Per germline, CDR1 SGDLS and CDR2 YYNGEE. V was pared by 0 bases and J by 6 bases, with 13 bases between. The CDR3 is made up of 15 amino acids. CDR3 coding DNA: TGTGCCAGCAGCGTAGGAACCGGGCCCGTCAATGAGCAGTTCTTC. It encodes CASSVGTGPVNEQFF.

This clone was counted only a few times. The rearrangement joins TRBV7-9 to TRBJ1-1; possible D gene TRBD1, 5 bases. The CDR3 contains 15 residues. V gave up 5 bases and J gave up 1 base, with 14 bases separating them. In germline, CDR1 is SEHNR, CDR2 FQNEAQ (reference sequence). The CDR3 DNA sequence: TGTGCCAGCAGCCCCATGGGGGGTGGGAACACTGAAGCTTTCTTT. Protein product: CASSPMGGGNTEAFF.